The T cell receptor (beta chain) described here comes from a study of cytomegalovirus exposure and HLA in healthy donors. The J segment lost 3 bases and the V segment lost 3 bases, leaving 12 bases of the junction unmatched. The germline gives CDR1 LNHDA, CDR2 SQIVND (reference sequence). The CDR3 sequence is 18 residues long. Both 60 Vbeta primers and 13 Jbeta primers went into the PCR. Here immunoSEQ multiplex PCR was the method, and the copy in TCRdb shows in-frame clones only, minus some. The repertoire holds around 200,000 clones, with 80% as singletons. As concerns this clone: Antigen: not known.

The study's findings and limits: Certain indistinguishable V segments, among them TRBV6-2 and TRBV6-3, were excluded. Further analysis, carried out later, found HLA-associated TCR beta chains more clonally expanded than equally common other chains. Certain sequence variants were highly shared and formed a cluster, and this cluster was likely a sequencing artifact. In vitro work confirmed that a few CMV-associated chains recognize CMV antigens.

The sequence derives from a boy younger than 18 in good health and CMV-seronegative. Source material: PBMCs. The V gene is TRBV19, the J gene TRBJ2-2; 8 bases line up with TRBD2. The CDR3 spells CASSIGRALGTYTGELFF. The CDR3 coding sequence is TGTGCCAGTAGTATCGGGAGGGCCCTTGGAACGTACACCGGGGAGCTGTTTTTT.